This TCR beta chain is drawn from a study of T cell responses to AZD1222 COVID-19 vaccine. Study findings and constraints: Among AZD1222 vaccinees, only six or seven were seropositive at baseline.

Only one count was recorded for this clone. Its antigen is as yet unknown. Some clones are missing from TCRdb's copy, which holds only in-frame ones; the method was immunoSEQ multiplex PCR. The sample includes under 170,000 clones, about 93% of them seen just once. CDR3 length equals 15 residues. CDR1 LGHNT and CDR2 FRNRAP come from the germline V gene. Trimming shortened V by 1 base and J by 4 bases, and 13 bases separated the two germline ends. The receptor was isolated from an adult who received the AZD1222 COVID-19 vaccine. The chain joins TRBV12-5 to TRBJ2-5; D is perhaps TRBD2 (6 bases). The material sequenced was peripheral blood, taken 28 days after the second AZD1222 dose. DNA of the CDR3: TGTGCTAGTGGTTTGGGGGGGGAGCATAGAGAGACCCAGTACTTC. Encoded protein: CASGLGGEHRETQYF.